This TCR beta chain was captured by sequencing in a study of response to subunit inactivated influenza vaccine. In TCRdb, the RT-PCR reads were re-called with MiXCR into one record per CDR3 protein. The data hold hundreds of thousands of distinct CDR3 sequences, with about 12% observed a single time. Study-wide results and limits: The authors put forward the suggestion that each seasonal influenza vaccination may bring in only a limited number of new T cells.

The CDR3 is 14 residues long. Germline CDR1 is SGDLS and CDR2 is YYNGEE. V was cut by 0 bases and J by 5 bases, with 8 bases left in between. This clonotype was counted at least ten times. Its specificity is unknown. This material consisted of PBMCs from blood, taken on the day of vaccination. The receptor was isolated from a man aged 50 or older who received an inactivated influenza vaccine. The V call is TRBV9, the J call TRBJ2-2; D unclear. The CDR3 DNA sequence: TGTGCCAGCAGCGTAGAATCGTCGACCGGGGAGCTGTTTTTT. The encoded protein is CASSVESSTGELFF.